This entry concerns a single TCR beta chain. Its antigen is not identified. TCRdb reprocessed the 5' RACE reads and keeps a single row for each CDR3 protein, giving no DNA. The table for this sample gives about 140,000 distinct CDR3 sequences. This sample was included in a study of monozygotic twins with inflammatory bowel disease. General study results and limits: No repertoire similarity difference was seen between concordant and discordant twins; power was possibly limited. Results did not support any single strong IBD-associated signal or clonotype. Individual T cell subtypes were not distinguishable.

Whole blood without T cell sorting served as the source of isolated total RNA. Material for sequencing was blood. The clonotype originates from a human donor with ulcerative colitis or Crohn's disease, or a healthy co-twin of an affected twin (not recorded which).

CDR3 residues: CASSQSGTGGEKLFF. The chain recombines TRBV4-3 with TRBJ1-4; TCRdb's D gene call, TRBD1, goes unchecked for lack of DNA. CDR1 and CDR2 (germline): LGHNA, YSLEER. The CDR3 contains 15 residues.